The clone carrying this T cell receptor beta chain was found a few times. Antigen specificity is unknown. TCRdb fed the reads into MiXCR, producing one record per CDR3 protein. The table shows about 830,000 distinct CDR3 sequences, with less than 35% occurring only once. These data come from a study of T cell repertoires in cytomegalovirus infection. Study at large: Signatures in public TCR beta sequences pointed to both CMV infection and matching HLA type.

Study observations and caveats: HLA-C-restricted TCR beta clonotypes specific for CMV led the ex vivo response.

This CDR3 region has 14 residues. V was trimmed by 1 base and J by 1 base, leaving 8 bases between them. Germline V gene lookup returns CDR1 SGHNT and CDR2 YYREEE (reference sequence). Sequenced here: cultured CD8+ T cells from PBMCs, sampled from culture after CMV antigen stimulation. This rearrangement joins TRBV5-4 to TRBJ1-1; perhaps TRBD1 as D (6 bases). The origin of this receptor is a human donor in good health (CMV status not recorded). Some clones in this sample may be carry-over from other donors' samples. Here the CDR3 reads CASSLWTANTEAFF. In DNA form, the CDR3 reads TGTGCCAGCAGCTTGTGGACAGCGAACACTGAAGCTTTCTTT.